The T cell receptor (beta chain) under discussion was sequenced for a study of regulatory T cells in long-lasting Graves disease. Both iRepertoire HTBI primers and Arm-PCR of CDR3 regions were used to build the TCR beta libraries. The authors' processing: Identification across samples found some 60 TRBV and 12 to 15 TRBJ segments. TCRdb reprocessed the multiplex PCR reads via MiXCR and lists one record per CDR3 protein. What appears here as the V and J calls and clone size reflects TCRdb's work, not the paper's. The sample carries about 540,000 distinct CDR3 sequences, roughly 14% recorded once. In germline, CDR1 is MDHEN, CDR2 SYDVKM. This CDR3 region has 14 residues. The V gene lost 7 bases and the J gene lost 0 bases, with 7 bases spanning the gap. Time point here: newly diagnosed GD, antithyroid drugs for less than 3 months. PBMC-extracted RNA yielded the TCR library. The authors drew patients from an endocrinology department in Xi'an, China.

Another study also made use of these data, one on T cells in Graves' hyperthyroidism and ophthalmopathy. This second study notes: The TCR CDR3 was amplified in a first-round RT-PCR using the HTBI primer set. With a median lead of about six months before onset, the model predicted ophthalmopathy.

This material consisted of peripheral blood mononuclear cells (PBMCs), taken at new diagnosis, from a patient treated with antithyroid drugs. The sequence came from a man aged 25 to 40 with Graves disease. The V call is TRBV28, the J call TRBJ2-6; no clear D gene. The CDR3 DNA sequence: TGTGCCAGCATTAAAAGCTCTGGGGCCAACGTCCTGACTTTC. Its translation: CASIKSSGANVLTF.